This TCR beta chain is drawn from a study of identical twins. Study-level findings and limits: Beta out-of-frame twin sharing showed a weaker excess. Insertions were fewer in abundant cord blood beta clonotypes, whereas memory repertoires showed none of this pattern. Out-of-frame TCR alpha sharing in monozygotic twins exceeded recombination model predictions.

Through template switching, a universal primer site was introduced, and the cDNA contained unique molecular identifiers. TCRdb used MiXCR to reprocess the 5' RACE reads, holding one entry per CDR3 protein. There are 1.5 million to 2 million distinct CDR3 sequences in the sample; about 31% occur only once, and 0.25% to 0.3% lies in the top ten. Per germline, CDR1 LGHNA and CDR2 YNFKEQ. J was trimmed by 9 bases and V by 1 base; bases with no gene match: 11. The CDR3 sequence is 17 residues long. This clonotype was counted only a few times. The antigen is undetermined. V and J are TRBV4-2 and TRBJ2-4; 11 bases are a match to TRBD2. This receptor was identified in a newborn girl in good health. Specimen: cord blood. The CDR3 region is CASSQGRSSGGRGIQYF. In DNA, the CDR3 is TGTGCCAGCAGCCAAGGTCGTTCTAGCGGGGGGCGAGGCATTCAGTACTTC.